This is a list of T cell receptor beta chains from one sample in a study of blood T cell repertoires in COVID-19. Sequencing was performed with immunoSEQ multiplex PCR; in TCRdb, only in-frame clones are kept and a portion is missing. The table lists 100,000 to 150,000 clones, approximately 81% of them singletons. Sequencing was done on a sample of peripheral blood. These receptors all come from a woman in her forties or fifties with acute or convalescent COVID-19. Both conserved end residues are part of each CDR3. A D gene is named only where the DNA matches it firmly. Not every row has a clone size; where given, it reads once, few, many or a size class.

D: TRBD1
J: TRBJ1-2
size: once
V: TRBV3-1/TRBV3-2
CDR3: CASSLSPGTGGSGYTF
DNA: TGTGCCAGCAGCCTTTCTCCCGGGACAGGGGGATCTGGCTACACCTTC

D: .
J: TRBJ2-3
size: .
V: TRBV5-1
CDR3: CASRLNGGPDTQYF
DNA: TGCGCCAGCAGGCTGAATGGGGGCCCAGATACGCAGTATTTT

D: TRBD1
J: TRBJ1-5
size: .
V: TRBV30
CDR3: CAWSLPRQGQPQHF
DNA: TGTGCCTGGAGTTTACCGCGACAGGGTCAGCCCCAGCATTTT

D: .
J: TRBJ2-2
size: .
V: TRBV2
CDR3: CASSETGGSGELFF
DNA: TGTGCCAGCAGTGAAACGGGGGGCTCCGGGGAGCTGTTTTTT

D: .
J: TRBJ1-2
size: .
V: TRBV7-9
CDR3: CASSEEGRGYTF
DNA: TGTGCCAGCAGCGAAGAGGGTCGCGGCTACACCTTC

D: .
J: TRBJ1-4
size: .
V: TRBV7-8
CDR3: CASSGPEGVEKLFF
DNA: TGTGCCAGCAGCGGACCCGAGGGGGTTGAAAAACTGTTTTTT

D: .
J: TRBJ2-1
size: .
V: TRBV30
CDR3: CAWGVSSYNEQFF
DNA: TGTGCCTGGGGGGTGAGCTCCTACAATGAGCAGTTCTTC

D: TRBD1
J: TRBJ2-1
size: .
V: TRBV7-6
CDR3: CASSGGTGAGNEQFF
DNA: TGTGCCAGCAGCGGAGGGACAGGGGCAGGCAATGAGCAGTTCTTC

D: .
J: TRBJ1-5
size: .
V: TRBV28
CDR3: CASGSSGNQPQHF
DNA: TGTGCCAGCGGCTCCAGTGGCAATCAGCCCCAGCATTTT

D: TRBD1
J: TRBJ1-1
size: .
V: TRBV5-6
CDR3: CASRQRGQGIGTEAFF
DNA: TGTGCCAGCAGACAGCGGGGACAGGGGATCGGCACTGAAGCTTTCTTT

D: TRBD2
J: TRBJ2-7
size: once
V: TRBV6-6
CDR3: CASGGAGGYEQYF
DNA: TGTGCCAGCGGAGGAGCGGGGGGCTACGAGCAGTACTTC

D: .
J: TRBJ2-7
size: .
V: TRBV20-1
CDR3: CSANRVYEQYF
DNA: TGCAGTGCAAACAGGGTCTACGAGCAGTACTTC

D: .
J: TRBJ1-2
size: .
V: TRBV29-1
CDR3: CSVRPSDYGYTF
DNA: TGCAGCGTTAGACCCAGCGACTATGGCTACACCTTC

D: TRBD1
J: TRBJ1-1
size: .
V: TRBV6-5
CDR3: CASSPTGVHTEAFF
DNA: TGTGCCAGCAGTCCAACAGGGGTACACACTGAAGCTTTCTTT

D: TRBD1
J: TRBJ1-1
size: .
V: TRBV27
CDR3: CASRQRDRSGEAFF
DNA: TGTGCCAGCAGGCAACGGGACAGGTCGGGTGAAGCTTTCTTT

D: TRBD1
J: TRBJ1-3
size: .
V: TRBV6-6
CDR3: CASSRALGTGGVTYTIYF
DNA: TGTGCCAGCAGCCGAGCCCTCGGGACAGGGGGCGTAACCTACACCATATATTTT

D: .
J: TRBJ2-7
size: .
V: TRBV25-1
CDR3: CATGTSSYEQYF
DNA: TGTGCTACCGGGACAAGCTCCTACGAGCAGTACTTC

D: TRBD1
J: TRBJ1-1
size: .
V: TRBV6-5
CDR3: CASRDSGQGSTEAFF
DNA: TGTGCCAGCAGGGATTCGGGACAGGGGAGCACTGAAGCTTTCTTT

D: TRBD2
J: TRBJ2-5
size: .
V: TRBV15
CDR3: CATSRSLAGGSEIQETQYF
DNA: TGTGCCACCAGCAGATCACTAGCGGGAGGGAGTGAGATCCAAGAGACCCAGTACTTC

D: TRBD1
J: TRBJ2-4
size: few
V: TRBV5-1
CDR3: CASSTGQGSAKNIQYF
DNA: TGCGCCAGCAGCACGGGACAGGGGTCAGCCAAAAACATTCAGTACTTC

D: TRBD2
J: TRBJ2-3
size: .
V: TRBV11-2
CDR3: CASSLDFGLAGARTDTQYF
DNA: TGTGCCAGCAGCTTAGATTTCGGACTAGCGGGTGCCCGCACAGATACGCAGTATTTT

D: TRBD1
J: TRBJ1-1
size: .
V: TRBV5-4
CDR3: CASSLDSQGTWSEAFF
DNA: TGTGCCAGCAGCTTAGACTCACAGGGGACGTGGTCTGAAGCTTTCTTT

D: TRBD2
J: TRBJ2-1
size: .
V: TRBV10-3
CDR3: CAITKAGTSSAHEQFF
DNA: TGTGCCATCACTAAGGCCGGGACTAGCTCAGCCCATGAGCAGTTCTTC

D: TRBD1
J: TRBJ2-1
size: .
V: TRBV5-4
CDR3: CASSLAGQAHNEQFF
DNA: TGTGCCAGCAGCTTGGCGGGACAGGCCCACAATGAGCAGTTCTTC

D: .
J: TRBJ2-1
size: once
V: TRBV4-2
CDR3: CASSQDGDGSVNEQFF
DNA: TGTGCCAGCAGCCAAGATGGGGACGGGAGTGTCAATGAGCAGTTCTTC

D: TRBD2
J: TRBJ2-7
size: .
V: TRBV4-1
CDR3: CASSQGLAGELYEQYF
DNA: TGCGCCAGCAGCCAAGGACTAGCGGGGGAATTATACGAGCAGTACTTC

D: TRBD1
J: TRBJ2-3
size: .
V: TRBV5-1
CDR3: CASSLTGQGLDTQYF
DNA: TGCGCCAGCAGCTTGACGGGACAGGGGTTGGATACGCAGTATTTT

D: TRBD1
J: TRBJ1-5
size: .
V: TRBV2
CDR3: CASRTGGGAWQPQHF
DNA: TGTGCCAGCAGGACCGGAGGGGGCGCTTGGCAGCCCCAGCATTTT

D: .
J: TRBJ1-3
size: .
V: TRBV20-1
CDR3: CSAGVGNTIYF
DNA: TGCAGTGCCGGGGTGGGAAACACCATATATTTT

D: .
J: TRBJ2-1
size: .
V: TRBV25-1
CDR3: CASSEAGPYNEQFF
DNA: TGTGCCAGCAGTGAGGCGGGACCGTACAATGAGCAGTTCTTC

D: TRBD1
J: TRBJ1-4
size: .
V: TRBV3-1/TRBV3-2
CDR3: CASSLRGAATNEKLFF
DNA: TGTGCCAGCAGCCTCAGGGGGGCAGCAACTAATGAAAAACTGTTTTTT

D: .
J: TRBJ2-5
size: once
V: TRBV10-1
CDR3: CASSESQGIETQYF
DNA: TGCGCCAGCAGTGAGTCACAGGGTATCGAGACCCAGTACTTC

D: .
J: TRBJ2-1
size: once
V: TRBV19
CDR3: CASVRNEQFF
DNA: TGTGCCAGTGTCCGGAATGAGCAGTTCTTC

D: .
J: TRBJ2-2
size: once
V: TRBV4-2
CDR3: CASAGTQKNTGELFF
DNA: TGTGCCAGCGCCGGGACACAGAAAAACACCGGGGAGCTGTTTTTT

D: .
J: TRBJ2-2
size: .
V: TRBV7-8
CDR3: CASSPPIRATGELFF
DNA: TGTGCCAGCAGCCCCCCCATCAGGGCCACCGGGGAGCTGTTTTTT

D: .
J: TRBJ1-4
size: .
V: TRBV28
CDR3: CASSREDNEKLFF
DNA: TGTGCCAGCAGTCGGGAAGATAATGAAAAACTGTTTTTT

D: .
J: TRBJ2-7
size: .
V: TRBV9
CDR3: CASSDGTSPYEQYF
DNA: TGTGCCAGCAGCGACGGGACTTCCCCCTACGAGCAGTACTTC

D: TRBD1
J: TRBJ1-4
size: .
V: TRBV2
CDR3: CASSPDRGNEKLFF
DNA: TGTGCCAGCAGCCCGGACAGGGGGAATGAAAAACTGTTTTTT

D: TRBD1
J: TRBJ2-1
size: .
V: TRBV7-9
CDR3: CASRSTGLGEQFF
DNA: TGTGCCAGCAGATCGACAGGGTTAGGAGAACAGTTCTTC

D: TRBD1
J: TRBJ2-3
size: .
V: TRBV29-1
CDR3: CSVAGTGALTDTQYF
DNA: TGCAGCGTGGCCGGGACAGGGGCCCTCACAGATACGCAGTATTTT

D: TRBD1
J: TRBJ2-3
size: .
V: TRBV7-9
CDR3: CASSLALGQGTDTQYF
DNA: TGTGCCAGCAGCTTAGCGCTAGGACAGGGCACAGATACGCAGTATTTT

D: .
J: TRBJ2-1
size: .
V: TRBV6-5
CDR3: CASSFWEMGEQFF
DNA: TGTGCCAGCAGTTTTTGGGAGATGGGTGAGCAGTTCTTC

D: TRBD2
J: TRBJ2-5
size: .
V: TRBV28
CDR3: CASGTSGIVRETQYF
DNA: TGTGCCAGCGGGACTAGCGGGATTGTGAGAGAGACCCAGTACTTC

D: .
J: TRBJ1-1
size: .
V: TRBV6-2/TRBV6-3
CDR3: CASSAHRRNTEAFF
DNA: TGTGCCAGCAGTGCACATAGGAGGAACACTGAAGCTTTCTTT

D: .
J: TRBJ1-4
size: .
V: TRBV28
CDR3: CASSLSTGMKEKLFF
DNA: TGTGCCAGCAGTTTGTCCACAGGGATGAAGGAAAAACTGTTTTTT

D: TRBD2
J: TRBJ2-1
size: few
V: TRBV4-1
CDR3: CASSQAPSGVYNEQFF
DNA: TGCGCCAGCAGCCAAGCCCCTAGCGGGGTATACAATGAGCAGTTCTTC

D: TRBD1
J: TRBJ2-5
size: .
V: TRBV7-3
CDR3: CASSPFDRAETQYF
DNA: TGTGCCAGCAGCCCATTCGACAGGGCCGAGACCCAGTACTTC

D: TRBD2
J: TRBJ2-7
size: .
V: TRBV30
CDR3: CAWSGGLEGLQYF
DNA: TGTGCCTGGAGTGGAGGACTAGAGGGGCTTCAGTACTTC

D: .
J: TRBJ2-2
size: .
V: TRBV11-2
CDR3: CASRHPVGPSTGELFF
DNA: TGTGCCAGCAGGCACCCGGTGGGGCCCAGCACCGGGGAGCTGTTTTTT

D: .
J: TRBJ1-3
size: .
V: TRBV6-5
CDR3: CASIATGPSGNTIYF
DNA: TGTGCCAGCATCGCGACAGGCCCCTCTGGAAACACCATATATTTT

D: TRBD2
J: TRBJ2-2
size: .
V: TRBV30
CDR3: CAWYASGRDTGELFF
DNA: TGTGCCTGGTACGCCAGCGGGAGAGACACCGGGGAGCTGTTTTTT

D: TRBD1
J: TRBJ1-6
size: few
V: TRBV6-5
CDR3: CASSFRGTGINSPLHF
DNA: TGTGCCAGCAGTTTTCGAGGGACAGGAATTAATTCACCCCTCCACTTT

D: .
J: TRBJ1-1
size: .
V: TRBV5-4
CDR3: CASSLTGRDTEAFF
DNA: TGTGCCAGCAGCTTGACAGGGAGAGACACTGAAGCTTTCTTT

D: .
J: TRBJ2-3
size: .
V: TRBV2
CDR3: CASSRSGKDTQYF
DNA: TGTGCCAGCAGTCGTTCAGGGAAAGATACGCAGTATTTT

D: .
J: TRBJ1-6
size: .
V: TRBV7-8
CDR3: CASSLRGGYNSPLHF
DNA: TGTGCCAGCAGCTTACGGGGGGGCTATAATTCACCCCTCCACTTT

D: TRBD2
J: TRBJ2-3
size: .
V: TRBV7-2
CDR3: CASGGGGTDTQYF
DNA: TGTGCCAGCGGGGGGGGAGGCACAGATACGCAGTATTTT

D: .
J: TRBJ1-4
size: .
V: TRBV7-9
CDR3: CASSSKGAEKLFF
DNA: TGTGCCAGCAGCTCAAAAGGGGCTGAAAAACTGTTTTTT

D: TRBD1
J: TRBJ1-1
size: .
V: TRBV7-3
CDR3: CASSSSGGDTEAFF
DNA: TGTGCCAGCAGCTCCTCAGGGGGAGACACTGAAGCTTTCTTT

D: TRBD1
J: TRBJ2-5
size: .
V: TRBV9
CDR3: CASSRGPQRSYQETQYF
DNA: TGTGCCAGCAGCAGGGGGCCACAGCGATCGTACCAAGAGACCCAGTACTTC

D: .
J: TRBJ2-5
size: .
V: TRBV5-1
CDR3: CASSLMGSQETQYF
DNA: TGCGCCAGCAGCTTGATGGGGAGCCAAGAGACCCAGTACTTC